Included here is one TCR beta chain sequence, with context. The target antigen is unknown. Treatment specified: approximately nine-day PBMC culture with coronavirus spike peptide pools or control peptides (ViraFEST assay). Recorded positive PCR dates fall between March and December 2020, preceding US Alpha, Beta and Delta variants. V gave up 6 bases and J gave up 3 bases, with 18 bases separating them. This CDR3 comprises 15 residues. The germline CDR1 and CDR2 sequences are SNHLY and FYNNEI. This entry belongs to a study of vaccination and CD4 T cells after COVID-19. Across the study: Convalescent patients, SARS-CoV-2 positive by nasal swab PCR, comprised nine mild cases and one severe case. Convalescent cases consisted of six males and four females, of whom two were Hispanic. Overlapping spike peptides served as the stimulus for the cells. These peptides came from SARS-CoV-2 and from the common cold coronaviruses HCoV-NL63, HCoV-OC43 and HCoV-229E.

Scientists ran DNA taken from cultured CD4+ T cells through the Oncomine TCR Beta short-read assay for sequencing. TCRdb re-analysed the PCR reads in MiXCR, keeping a single row per CDR3 protein. The sample has some 10,000 distinct CDR3 sequences; about a third are singletons. The sequence came from a human donor who had recovered from COVID-19. The specimen was CD4+ T cells from blood, cultured in vitro. The chain joins TRBV2 to TRBJ2-7; tentative D call: TRBD2 (6 bases). The CDR3 is CASRVLGPGLYEQYF. CDR3 coding DNA: TGTGCCAGCAGGGTACTAGGGCCGGGACTCTACGAGCAGTACTTC. The full variable domain, its missing parts supplied by reference TRBV2 and TRBJ2-7, is EPEVTQTPSHQVTQMGQEVILRCVPISNHLYFYWYRQILGQKVEFLVSFYNNEISEKSEIFDDQFSVERPDGSNFTLKIRSTKLEDSAMYFCASRVLGPGLYEQYFGPGTRLTVT.